Following are 30 T cell receptor beta chains from one sample sequenced in a study of CD8 T cells in ankylosing spondylitis. For these receptors, no antigen is known. Findings of the study overall: Blood from ankylosing spondylitis patients appeared to carry a characteristic roughly eight-variant TCR beta motif.

TCRdb used MiXCR to reprocess the 5' RACE reads, holding one entry per CDR3 protein. Here the sample spans around 430,000 distinct CDR3 sequences, 15% to 20% being singletons. The sequenced sample consisted of blood, either unsorted or a sorted T cell fraction (not recorded which). The receptor set was obtained from a male donor with ankylosing spondylitis.

This clonotype has a handful of counts. This chain joins TRBV3-1 and TRBJ1-6, with 7 bases lining up with TRBD1. CDR1 is LGHDT, CDR2 YNNKEL, per germline (reference sequence). This CDR3 is built from 18 residues. The trim removed 3 bases at V and 0 bases at J, leaving 8 bases unmatched. In DNA, the CDR3 is TGTGCCAGCAGCCACGGTCAGGGGGGGAGCTCCTATAATTCACCCCTCCACTTT. It yields the protein CASSHGQGGSSYNSPLHF.

The V call is TRBV29-1, the J call TRBJ2-2; tentatively, D is TRBD1 (7 bases). This CDR3 contains 14 residues. Trimming cost V 1 base and J 6 bases, with 12 bases left between them. Germline CDR1 is SQVTM and CDR2 is ANQGSEA. The CDR3: CSVEGPRGAGELFF. In DNA form, the CDR3 reads TGCAGCGTTGAAGGGCCCAGGGGGGCCGGGGAGCTGTTTTTT.

The chain employs TRBV2 and TRBJ1-1; TRBD1 might be the D (6 bases). CDR3 length: 13 amino acids. Germline V gene data show CDR1 as SNHLY and CDR2 as FYNNEI. V was clipped by 6 bases and J by 8 bases, with 16 bases between them. CDR3: CASRVGTLKEAFF. The CDR3 nucleotides are TGTGCCAGCAGGGTCGGGACATTAAAAGAAGCTTTCTTT.

This clonotype was recorded many times. V and J are TRBV12-3 or TRBV12-4 and TRBJ2-2; possibly TRBD1 or TRBD2 for D (5 bases each). Trimming pared 4 bases from V and 6 bases from J, leaving 18 bases between. The CDR3 runs 16 residues. The CDR3, as DNA: TGTGCCAGCAGTTCAGCCGGGACCCCGGAGGCCGGGGAGCTGTTTTTT. It encodes CASSSAGTPEAGELFF.

V and J are TRBV30 and TRBJ2-6, with D maybe TRBD2 (5 bases). Germline loops: CDR1 GTSNPN, CDR2 SVGIG (reference sequence). Trimming took 0 bases from V and 1 from J, leaving 7 bases between them. The CDR3 has 15 amino acids. The CDR3 here is CAWSVRGSGANVLTF. In nucleotides, the CDR3 is TGTGCCTGGAGTGTACGGGGTTCTGGGGCCAACGTCCTGACTTTC.

With respect to this clonotype: No conserved phenylalanine or tryptophan is present at the end of the CDR3, so a read error is the likely explanation. The V call is TRBV11-2, the J call TRBJ2-7, with TRBD2 as a possible D gene (6 bases). CDR3 length: 13 residues. Germline V CDR1 and CDR2: SGHAT, FQNNGV. Deletions cut 1 base from V and 6 bases from J, with 10 bases between. In DNA, the CDR3 is TGTGCCAGCAGCTTAGGACTAGTTCTCGAGCAGTACCTC. Encoded protein: CASSLGLVLEQYL.

This clonotype was seen a few times. The chain links TRBV7-2 to TRBJ1-6, with D possibly TRBD1 on 5 matching bases. The CDR3 has 16 residues. The V end was cut by 5 bases, the J end by 6 bases, with 17 bases between. Per germline, CDR1 SGHTA and CDR2 FQGNSA. In nucleotides, the CDR3 is TGTGCCAGCAGCCCCTCTCGGGACTGGAGTAATTCACCCCTCCACTTT. Translation gives CASSPSRDWSNSPLHF.

The chain joins TRBV3-1 to TRBJ1-1, with a tentative D call TRBD1 (6 bases). The germline V and J ends were trimmed by 4 bases and 1 base, with 16 bases remaining between them. The CDR3 is 16 amino acids. Germline values: CDR1 LGHDT, CDR2 YNNKEL (reference sequence). Written as DNA, the CDR3 is TGTGCCAGCAGCCCTCACAGGACAGCCTGGAACACTGAAGCTTTCTTT. This codes for CASSPHRTAWNTEAFF.

This clonotype has at least ten counts. Its ends do not fully match the called genes, so a read error is possible. This sequence joins TRBV9 and TRBJ1-2, with a possible D match to TRBD1 (5 bases). In germline, CDR1 is SGDLS, CDR2 YYNGEE. This CDR3 has 15 amino acids. The CDR3: CASSVAIGTDYGYTF. Written as DNA, the CDR3 is TGCGCCAGCAGCGTAGCCATCGGGACGGATTATGGCTACACCTTC. The full variable domain, rest sourced from reference TRBV9 and TRBJ1-2, is DSGVTQTPKHLITATGQRVTLRCSPRSGDLSVYWYQQSLDQGLQFLIQYYNGEERAKGNILERFSAQQFPDLHSELNLSSLELGDSALYFCASSVAIGTDYGYTFGSGTRLTVV.

This rearrangement joins TRBV20-1 to TRBJ2-1; D perhaps matches TRBD1 (6 bases). V was trimmed by 3 bases and J by 7 bases, leaving 19 bases between them. This CDR3 has 15 residues. Germline CDR1 and CDR2: DFQATT and SNEGSKA (reference sequence). CDR3 residues: CSASAGTTSGNEQFF. Written as DNA, the CDR3 is TGCAGTGCTAGTGCCGGGACAACTTCGGGTAATGAGCAGTTCTTC.

This clonotype occurred a few times. V and J are TRBV15 and TRBJ1-6; D may be TRBD1 (6 bases). This CDR3 is built from 15 residues. The V and J ends lost 2 bases and 7 bases respectively, with 12 bases between them. The germline V gene has CDR1 LNHNV and CDR2 YYDKDF (reference sequence). The chain's CDR3 is CATSRNLQGNSPLHF. Written as DNA, the CDR3 is TGTGCCACCAGCAGAAATTTGCAGGGGAATTCACCCCTCCACTTT.

The table lists this clonotype with a few counts. The genes are TRBV2 and TRBJ2-1; D possibly corresponds to TRBD1 (5 bases). The V gene's germline CDR1 is SNHLY and CDR2 FYNNEI. The CDR3 has 14 residues. The V and J ends lost 7 bases and 8 bases respectively, with 18 bases between them. CDR3: CASTTIGRAYEQFF. The CDR3 bases are TGTGCCAGCACAACCATTGGCAGGGCGTATGAGCAGTTCTTC.

In its sample, this clonotype was seen a few times. This chain links TRBV15 with TRBJ2-1; a possible D gene is TRBD2 (5 bases). V lost 4 bases to trimming and J lost 0 bases, with 7 bases between them. The germline V gene has CDR1 LNHNV and CDR2 YYDKDF (reference sequence). The CDR3 contains 14 residues. The CDR3 region has the DNA TGTGCCACCAGCACAGGAGGCTCCTACAATGAGCAGTTCTTC. Its translation: CATSTGGSYNEQFF.

The rearrangement uses TRBV30 and TRBJ2-3, with TRBD2 matching over 10 bases. Germline CDR1 is GTSNPN and CDR2 is SVGIG (reference sequence). J gave up 2 bases and V 7 bases, and 9 bases lay outside the gene matches. This CDR3 spans 15 amino acids. The DNA of the CDR3 is TGTGCCTCCCACTGGACTAGCGGAAACACAGATACGCAGTATTTT. It translates to CASHWTSGNTDTQYF.

This clonotype was observed a few times. This rearrangement joins TRBV5-1 to TRBJ2-7; D not certain. The CDR3 sequence is 15 residues long. V dropped 4 bases and J dropped 2 bases, with 16 bases sitting between them. The germline V gene encodes CDR1 SGHRS and CDR2 YFSETQ. CDR3 loop: CASSPIRRKTYEQYF. DNA for the CDR3: TGCGCCAGCAGCCCGATAAGGCGGAAAACCTACGAGCAGTACTTC.

The chain links TRBV5-1 to TRBJ1-6, with 9 bases identical to TRBD1. CDR1 and CDR2 (germline): SGHRS, YFSETQ. Trimming cost V 4 bases and J 8 bases; bases outside gene matches: 7. This CDR3 is built from 15 residues. The DNA for the CDR3 is TGCGCCAGCAGCAAGGGACAGGGAGCCTATTCACCCCTCCACTTT. Translating it yields CASSKGQGAYSPLHF.

This chain links TRBV6-1 with TRBJ1-2; 11 nucleotides line up with TRBD1. The CDR3 has 15 residues. J lost 5 bases, V lost 6 bases, and 8 bases had no gene match. CDR1 and CDR2 from the germline V gene are MNHNS and SASEGT. The CDR3 loop is CASSPGTGGRYGYTF. Written as DNA, the CDR3 is TGTGCCAGCAGCCCCGGGACAGGGGGTCGGTATGGCTACACCTTC.

The V call is TRBV28, the J call TRBJ2-1; 7 bases are a match to TRBD2. V lost 2 bases to trimming and J lost 7 bases; unmatched junction nucleotides: 8. The germline V gene has CDR1 MDHEN and CDR2 SYDVKM. The CDR3 runs to 15 residues. In DNA, the CDR3 is TGTGCCAGCAGTTTAGCGGGAGCGTCGTGGAATGAGCAGTTCTTC. Encoded protein: CASSLAGASWNEQFF.

CDR3 bases: TGCAGTGCCAAAACTACAGGGGGCTCTGGAAACACCATATATTTT. Translation: CSAKTTGGSGNTIYF. The chain couples TRBV20-1 to TRBJ1-3, with TRBD1 matching 8 bases. V trimming: 6 bases; J trimming: 0 bases; junction bases outside the gene matches: 7. The length of the CDR3 is 15 residues. Germline values: CDR1 DFQATT, CDR2 SNEGSKA (reference sequence).

The chain joins TRBV11-2 to TRBJ1-6; D gene unclear. Per germline, CDR1 SGHAT and CDR2 FQNNGV. This CDR3 comprises 11 residues. The V and J ends lost 5 bases and 8 bases respectively, with 4 bases between them. CDR3 in DNA: TGTGCCAGCAGCCGGGATTCACCCCTCCACTTT. Its translation: CASSRDSPLHF.

CDR3 sequence (DNA): TGCGCCAGCAGCCCCACCCCCGGACATCACACTGAAGCTTTCTTT. Amino acids: CASSPTPGHHTEAFF. The chain has TRBV5-1 and TRBJ1-1, with D tentatively TRBD1 (5 bases). The CDR3 covers 15 residues. The germline CDR1 and CDR2 sequences are SGHRS and YFSETQ. The V gene lost 4 bases and the J gene lost 3 bases, with 16 bases spanning the gap. The variable domain in full, completed from reference TRBV5-1 and TRBJ1-1, reads KAGVTQTPRYLIKTRGQQVTLSCSPISGHRSVSWYQQTPGQGLQFLFEYFSETQRNKGNFPGRFSGRQFSNSRSEMNVSTLELGDSALYLCASSPTPGHHTEAFFGQGTRLTVV.

This clonotype was recorded a few times. This rearrangement joins TRBV19 to TRBJ2-7; D possibly corresponds to TRBD1 (6 bases). With 8 bases removed from V and 6 bases from J, the gap between germline ends came to 14 bases. This CDR3 is 12 amino acids long. CDR1 and CDR2 from the germline V gene are LNHDA and SQIVND (reference sequence). The DNA of the CDR3 is TGTGCCAGTCAACAGGGATCCGGCGAGCAGTACTTC. Amino acid sequence: CASQQGSGEQYF.

Only a few counts were recorded for this clonotype. The genes are TRBV5-1 and TRBJ1-4, with no clear D. The CDR3 loop spans 13 amino acids. Trimming took 7 bases from V and 5 from J, leaving 12 bases between them. Germline CDR1 SGHRS, CDR2 YFSETQ. This chain's CDR3 is CASASGPNEKLFF. The CDR3 DNA sequence: TGCGCCAGCGCTTCCGGACCGAATGAAAAACTGTTTTTT.

Only a few counts were recorded for this clonotype. The rearrangement links TRBV7-6 to TRBJ1-1, with D unclear. From germline, CDR1 is SGHVS and CDR2 FNYEAQ. V gave up 8 bases and J gave up 2 bases, with 12 bases separating them. This CDR3 contains 13 residues. The CDR3 protein is CASRSGANTEAFF. The DNA of the CDR3 is TGTGCCAGCCGCTCGGGTGCAAACACTGAAGCTTTCTTT. The whole variable domain, remainder taken from reference TRBV7-6 and TRBJ1-1, is GAGVSQSPRYKVTKRGQDVALRCDPISGHVSLYWYRQALGQGPEFLTYFNYEAQQDKSGLPNDRFSAERPEGSISTLTIQRTEQRDSAMYRCASRSGANTEAFFGQGTRLTVV.

This clonotype was found a few times. The genes are TRBV4-3 and TRBJ2-5; D is possibly TRBD1 (6 bases). CDR3 length: 17 residues. CDR1 LGHNA and CDR2 YSLEER come from the germline V gene. The V end lost 0 bases, the J end lost 5 bases, and 19 bases lay between the germline ends. CDR3 amino acids: CASSQDAQTGYGETQYF. CDR3 in DNA: TGCGCCAGCAGCCAAGATGCCCAGACAGGTTACGGGGAGACCCAGTACTTC.

This clonotype was observed a handful of times. The V call is TRBV10-3, the J call TRBJ1-3, with no clear D. The germline gives CDR1 ENHRY, CDR2 SYGVKD. V was clipped by 10 bases and J by 1 base, with 11 bases between them. The CDR3 spans 13 residues. CDR3 residues: CATTGISGNTIYF. The CDR3 DNA sequence: TGTGCCACCACTGGGATATCTGGAAACACCATATATTTT.

The rearrangement links TRBV7-9 to TRBJ1-2; D is unresolved. The V end lost 11 bases, the J end lost 9 bases, and 10 bases lay between the germline ends. The CDR3 consists of 9 residues. Looked up from germline, CDR1 is SEHNR and CDR2 is FQNEAQ (reference sequence). The CDR3, as DNA: TGTGCCTTACCTTTAAGCTACACCTTC. Encoded protein: CALPLSYTF.

This clonotype has just a few counts. V and J are TRBV4-1 and TRBJ2-7; 11 nucleotides line up with TRBD2. This CDR3 contains 16 residues. Germline V gene sequence: CDR1 MGHRA, CDR2 YSYEKL. The V segment lost 3 bases and the J segment 2 bases; nucleotides outside the gene matches: 6. The CDR3 protein is CASSQMGTSGAYEQYF. In DNA, the CDR3 is TGCGCCAGCAGCCAGATGGGGACTAGCGGAGCCTACGAGCAGTACTTC.

This clonotype turned up a few times. The chain joins TRBV10-2 to TRBJ1-6; D gene unclear. The CDR3 is 15 amino acids. Germline V gene lookup returns CDR1 WSHSY and CDR2 SAAADI. Trimming stripped 0 bases from V and 7 bases from J, with 10 bases between. CDR3 residues: CASSESIPRNSPLHF. The CDR3 DNA sequence: TGCGCCAGCAGTGAGTCGATTCCAAGGAATTCACCCCTCCACTTT.

This clonotype was seen only a few times. The chain links TRBV5-1 to TRBJ2-1; the D is unclear. The V end was cut by 1 base, the J end by 3 bases, with 8 bases between. CDR1 and CDR2 from the germline V gene are SGHRS and YFSETQ. This CDR3 region has 14 residues. CDR3 amino acids: CASSLLSIYNEQFF. DNA of the CDR3: TGCGCCAGCAGCTTGTTGTCGATCTACAATGAGCAGTTCTTC.